The rows below give T cell receptor beta chains drawn from one sample of a study of cytomegalovirus exposure and HLA in healthy donors. Sequencing was performed with immunoSEQ multiplex PCR; in TCRdb, only in-frame clones are kept and a portion is missing. Altogether about 160,000 clones are present, over 80% being singletons, with the ten largest covering around 6.5%. Sequenced input: PBMCs. These receptor sequences come from a male donor in good health and CMV-seropositive. Both conserved end residues are part of each CDR3. D genes are given only for firm matches. Clone sizes are given selectively: once, few, many, or a class where the clone is expanded.

J: TRBJ2-2; V: TRBV18; size: .; D: TRBD2; DNA: TGTGCCAGCTCACCAGCTAGCGGGAGGCTCACCGGGGAGCTGTTTTTT; CDR3: CASSPASGRLTGELFF
J: TRBJ1-5; V: TRBV5-1; size: .; D: .; DNA: TGCGCCAGCAGCTTAGGGGGGGGTCAGGGAGATAATCAGCCCCAGCATTTT; CDR3: CASSLGGGQGDNQPQHF
J: TRBJ2-6; V: TRBV13; size: .; D: TRBD1; DNA: TGTGCCAGCAGCCCCCGACAGGGGGTAGTCTCTGGGGCCAACGTCCTGACTTTC; CDR3: CASSPRQGVVSGANVLTF
J: TRBJ2-5; V: TRBV6-6; size: .; D: .; DNA: TGTGCCAGCTTCAGGGCGGCGGTCCAAGAGACCCAGTACTTC; CDR3: CASFRAAVQETQYF
J: TRBJ2-2; V: TRBV19; size: .; D: .; DNA: TGTGCCAGTAGTATAGATGAGGGTCGCGGGGAGCTGTTTTTT; CDR3: CASSIDEGRGELFF
J: TRBJ2-1; V: TRBV11-1; size: .; D: TRBD2; DNA: TGTGCCAGCAGACCCGGGACTAGCTATTACAATGAGCAGTTCTTC; CDR3: CASRPGTSYYNEQFF
J: TRBJ2-1; V: TRBV7-6; size: .; D: .; DNA: TGTGCCAGCAGCTTAGCGTACTGGGCCCTCTCCTACAATGAGCAGTTCTTC; CDR3: CASSLAYWALSYNEQFF
J: TRBJ2-7; V: TRBV6-5; size: .; D: .; DNA: TGTGCCAGCAGTTACGGGCCATTAGGCCTCCACGAGCAGTACTTC; CDR3: CASSYGPLGLHEQYF
J: TRBJ1-6; V: TRBV9; size: .; D: .; DNA: TGTGCCAGCAGCGTAGGGAGTACGCAGGGTAATTCACCCCTCCACTTT; CDR3: CASSVGSTQGNSPLHF
J: TRBJ1-2; V: TRBV28; size: .; D: .; DNA: TGTGCCAGCACCCTAAGCCTGGGGGCGCGTGGCTACACCTTC; CDR3: CASTLSLGARGYTF
J: TRBJ1-4; V: TRBV6-5; size: .; D: TRBD1; DNA: TGTGCCAGCACTGCTAGGGACAGCAGGGAAAAACTGTTTTTT; CDR3: CASTARDSREKLFF
J: TRBJ2-3; V: TRBV19; size: few; D: TRBD2; DNA: TGTGCCAGTAGTAGGGGGCCTAGCGGGGGGAGCACAGATACGCAGTATTTT; CDR3: CASSRGPSGGSTDTQYF
J: TRBJ2-1; V: TRBV6-4; size: .; D: TRBD2; DNA: TGTGCCAGCAGTGATCCCGGGACTAGCGGGAGCAATGAGCAGTTCTTC; CDR3: CASSDPGTSGSNEQFF
J: TRBJ1-3; V: TRBV25-1; size: .; D: .; DNA: TGTGCCAGCAGTGAACACAGGGCTGGAAACACCATATATTTT; CDR3: CASSEHRAGNTIYF
J: TRBJ2-1; V: TRBV4-2; size: .; D: TRBD2; DNA: TGTGCCAGCAGCCAAGAAGATCTAGCGGGGAACAATGAGCAGTTCTTC; CDR3: CASSQEDLAGNNEQFF
J: TRBJ2-2; V: TRBV4-2; size: .; D: TRBD2; DNA: TGTGCCAGCAGCCAAGAGTGGGGTCAGCGGGAGGGGAACACCGGGGAGCTGTTTTTT; CDR3: CASSQEWGQREGNTGELFF
J: TRBJ2-7; V: TRBV14; size: .; D: TRBD2; DNA: TGTGCCAGCAGCCAAGAAGTTGCTAGCGGGCTCGAGCAGTACTTC; CDR3: CASSQEVASGLEQYF
J: TRBJ1-2; V: TRBV5-8; size: .; D: .; DNA: TGTGCCAGCAGTTTTCTAAAACCTCGGAGGATCGTTAGGGGCTACACCTTC; CDR3: CASSFLKPRRIVRGYTF
J: TRBJ2-2; V: TRBV11-2; size: few; D: .; DNA: TGTGCCAGCAGCTCCGGACAGCACTCCACCGGGGAGCTGTTTTTT; CDR3: CASSSGQHSTGELFF
J: TRBJ1-3; V: TRBV19; size: .; D: .; DNA: TGTGCCAGTAGTATAGCTGCAGCGTCTGGAAACACCATATATTTT; CDR3: CASSIAAASGNTIYF
J: TRBJ1-5; V: TRBV7-9; size: .; D: .; DNA: TGTGCCAGCAGTGTAGACGGTTCGGGGCCCCAGCATTTT; CDR3: CASSVDGSGPQHF
J: TRBJ2-7; V: TRBV27; size: .; D: .; DNA: TGTGCCAGCAGTCCGAGGCACCCTAGGCGCGACGAGCAGTACTTC; CDR3: CASSPRHPRRDEQYF
J: TRBJ2-2; V: TRBV13; size: .; D: TRBD1; DNA: TGTGCCAGCAGCTTAGGAAGACTTAGACAGGGGTACACCGGGGAGCTGTTTTTT; CDR3: CASSLGRLRQGYTGELFF
J: TRBJ1-2; V: TRBV6-5; size: .; D: TRBD1; DNA: TGTGCCAGCAGTTACCAACCCGGACAGGAGACTGGCTACACCTTC; CDR3: CASSYQPGQETGYTF
J: TRBJ1-3; V: TRBV27; size: .; D: .; DNA: TGTGCCAGCAGTTTATCGGGGGTGCGCAGGGGTCGCGGAAACACCATATATTTT; CDR3: CASSLSGVRRGRGNTIYF
J: TRBJ1-6; V: TRBV7-2; size: .; D: TRBD1; DNA: TGTGCCAGCAGCTTGACAGGGAGTCTTGAGAATTCACCCCTCCACTTT; CDR3: CASSLTGSLENSPLHF
J: TRBJ2-7; V: TRBV7-8; size: .; D: .; DNA: TGTGCCAGCAGCTCGACAGGTGCCGGGAACGAGCAGTACTTC; CDR3: CASSSTGAGNEQYF
J: TRBJ2-2; V: TRBV4-3; size: .; D: .; DNA: TGCGCCAGCAGCCAAACGGGACTTTTCACCGGGGAGCTGTTTTTT; CDR3: CASSQTGLFTGELFF
J: TRBJ1-2; V: TRBV7-2; size: .; D: .; DNA: TGTGCCAGCAGCTTAGGACGGGCTAACTATGGCTACACCTTC; CDR3: CASSLGRANYGYTF
J: TRBJ2-1; V: TRBV19; size: .; D: .; DNA: TGTGCCAGTAGTATAGATCCGATAGCAGTAAGTGAGCAGTTCTTC; CDR3: CASSIDPIAVSEQFF
J: TRBJ2-5; V: TRBV19; size: .; D: .; DNA: TGTGCCAGTAGTATTAACAGTAGAGAGACCCAGTACTTC; CDR3: CASSINSRETQYF
J: TRBJ2-1; V: TRBV11-3; size: .; D: TRBD2; DNA: TGTGCCAGCAGCTGGGCGGGAGGGCCGTTCGATGAGCAGTTCTTC; CDR3: CASSWAGGPFDEQFF
J: TRBJ2-3; V: TRBV4-2; size: .; D: TRBD2; DNA: TGTGCCAGCAGGCAGGGACTAGCGGACGCAGATACGCAGTATTTT; CDR3: CASRQGLADADTQYF
J: TRBJ1-1; V: TRBV14; size: .; D: .; DNA: TGTGCCAGCCGCGGGGTAGTAGGCGGTAACACTGAAGCTTTCTTT; CDR3: CASRGVVGGNTEAFF
J: TRBJ2-1; V: TRBV7-9; size: .; D: TRBD2; DNA: TGTTCCAGCAGCTCTACGAGCGGGACTCGGTTCTTC; CDR3: CSSSSTSGTRFF
J: TRBJ2-5; V: TRBV9; size: .; D: TRBD2; DNA: TGTGCCAGCAGCGTAGGAGTCGGCGGGAGGGTTGGAGAGACCCAGTACTTC; CDR3: CASSVGVGGRVGETQYF
J: TRBJ2-7; V: TRBV28; size: .; D: TRBD2; DNA: TGTGCCAGCAGTTTATGGGGGACTAGCGGGTCCTACGAGCAGTACTTC; CDR3: CASSLWGTSGSYEQYF
J: TRBJ2-3; V: TRBV13; size: .; D: .; DNA: TGTGCCAGCAGCTTAGGCCGAGATACGCAGTATTTT; CDR3: CASSLGRDTQYF
J: TRBJ2-7; V: TRBV15; size: .; D: .; DNA: TGTGCCACCAGCAGTGATCGGCGGTCGGCCTACGAGCAGTACTTC; CDR3: CATSSDRRSAYEQYF
J: TRBJ2-1; V: TRBV6-5; size: few; D: TRBD2; DNA: TGTGCCAGCAGTTTCTCGCGCGGCGGGAGTATGGATGAGCAGTTCTTC; CDR3: CASSFSRGGSMDEQFF
J: TRBJ2-1; V: TRBV27; size: few; D: .; DNA: TGTGCCAGCCTCGGGGAGGCCGGGGATGAGCAGTTCTTC; CDR3: CASLGEAGDEQFF
J: TRBJ2-7; V: TRBV4-3; size: .; D: TRBD2; DNA: TGCGCCAGCAGCCAAGACGTGCTAGCGGAGATCTACGAGCAGTACTTC; CDR3: CASSQDVLAEIYEQYF
J: TRBJ1-1; V: TRBV18; size: .; D: TRBD1; DNA: TGTGCCAGCTCACCAAGGTCTTTTCAGGGGGCGAGGGACACTGAAGCTTTCTTT; CDR3: CASSPRSFQGARDTEAFF
J: TRBJ2-7; V: TRBV7-9; size: .; D: TRBD2; DNA: TGTGCCAGCAGCTTGTTAGGCCTAGCGGGGTTCTACGAGCAGTACTTC; CDR3: CASSLLGLAGFYEQYF
J: TRBJ2-2; V: TRBV11-2; size: .; D: TRBD2; DNA: TGTGCCAGCAGCTTAGTTCAGGCTAGCGGGCCGAACACCGGGGAGCTGTTTTTT; CDR3: CASSLVQASGPNTGELFF